This T cell receptor (beta chain) comes out of a study of blood T cell repertoires in COVID-19. Study-level information: Cohort 3 recovery required two negative PCRs, clearance, or symptom resolution.

Trimming stripped 2 bases from V and 1 base from J, with 12 bases between. The CDR3 contains 15 residues. Germline-derived CDR1 and CDR2 are MDHEN and SYDVKM. TCRdb's copy holds only in-frame clones and misses some; the assay was immunoSEQ multiplex PCR. Of under 150,000 clones in the sample, approximately 80% were seen once. V and J are TRBV28 and TRBJ2-7, with a weak D call TRBD2 (6 bases). The clonotype was recovered from a middle-aged man in a cohort exposed to, infected with or recovered from COVID-19 (not recorded which). Sequencing input: PBMCs or T cells enriched from blood (not recorded which). CDR3 residues: CASSLISGLSYEQYF. The CDR3 nucleotides are TGTGCCAGCAGTTTAATAAGCGGGCTGTCCTACGAGCAGTACTTC.